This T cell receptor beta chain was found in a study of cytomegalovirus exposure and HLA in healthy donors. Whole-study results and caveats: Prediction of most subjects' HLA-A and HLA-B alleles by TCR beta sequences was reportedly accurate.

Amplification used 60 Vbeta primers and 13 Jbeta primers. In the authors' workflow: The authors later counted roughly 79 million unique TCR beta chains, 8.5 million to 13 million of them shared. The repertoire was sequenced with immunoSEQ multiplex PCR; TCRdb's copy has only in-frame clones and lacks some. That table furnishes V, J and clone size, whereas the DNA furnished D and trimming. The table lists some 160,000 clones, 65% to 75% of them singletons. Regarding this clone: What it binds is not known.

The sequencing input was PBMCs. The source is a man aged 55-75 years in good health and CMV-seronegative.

This CDR3 is CASSRGPGNTIYF. CDR3 sequence (DNA): TGTGCCAGTAGTAGGGGCCCTGGAAACACCATATATTTT. V and J are TRBV19 and TRBJ1-3; D perhaps matches TRBD1 (5 bases). This CDR3 is built from 13 residues. V was clipped by 4 bases and J by 2 bases, with 6 bases between them. The germline CDR1 and CDR2 sequences are LNHDA and SQIVND (reference sequence).